Below, 29 T cell receptor beta chains from the same sample are listed, as sequenced in a study of cytomegalovirus exposure and HLA in healthy donors. The PCR made use of 60 Vbeta and 13 Jbeta primers. Measured with immunoSEQ multiplex PCR; TCRdb has only the in-frame clones, and not every one. The sample includes around 190,000 clones, 65% to 90% of them seen just once. Sample: PBMCs. The source of these receptors is a woman between 45 and 65 years old in good health and CMV-seronegative.

The chain links TRBV2 to TRBJ1-1; D is ambiguous. V was shortened by 7 bases and J by 11 bases, with 17 bases between the two germline ends. CDR3 size: 12 residues. Germline CDR1 and CDR2: SNHLY and FYNNEI. The DNA of the CDR3 is TGTGCCAGCAACCTCGCCGGCCCGGGGGCTTTCTTT. Its protein is CASNLAGPGAFF.

The V and J genes are TRBV6-6 and TRBJ1-1; 10 bases fit TRBD1. The ends lost 5 bases at V and 1 base at J; junction bases unmatched: 7. The germline V gene has CDR1 MNHNY and CDR2 SVGAGI (reference sequence). This CDR3 has 16 residues. CDR3 sequence (DNA): TGTGCCAGCAGTAATTCCGGGACAGGGGCGAACACTGAAGCTTTCTTT. Its translation: CASSNSGTGANTEAFF.

The rearrangement joins TRBV28 to TRBJ2-2, with a weak D call TRBD2 (6 bases). The CDR3 has 15 residues. V was trimmed by 4 bases and J by 0 bases, leaving 9 bases between them. Per germline, CDR1 MDHEN and CDR2 SYDVKM. CDR3: CASSSRLANTGELFF. The CDR3 DNA reads TGTGCCAGCAGTTCGAGACTAGCGAACACCGGGGAGCTGTTTTTT.

A single count supports this clone. This chain joins TRBV6-1 and TRBJ2-5; unclear D gene. Deletions cut 10 bases from V and 4 bases from J, with 16 bases between. In germline, CDR1 is MNHNS, CDR2 SASEGT. This CDR3 spans 13 amino acids. DNA for the CDR3: TGTGCCACTGCGACTTCTACCGCAGAGACCCAGTACTTC. Translating gives CATATSTAETQYF.

The chain employs TRBV6-5 and TRBJ2-1, with D tentatively TRBD1 (6 bases). Germline V gives CDR1 MNHEY, CDR2 SVGAGI. V lost 5 bases and J 8 bases, leaving 13 bases between the germline ends. The CDR3 has 13 amino acids. The DNA of the CDR3 is TGTGCCAGCAGTACTTGGGGGCAGGATGAGCAGTTCTTC. The encoded protein is CASSTWGQDEQFF.

The rearrangement uses TRBV28 and TRBJ2-1, with 14 positions matching TRBD2. The trim removed 2 bases at V and 2 bases at J, leaving 2 bases unmatched. This CDR3 region has 17 residues. CDR1 is MDHEN, CDR2 SYDVKM, per germline. The CDR3 bases are TGTGCCAGCAGTTTAGGGACTAGCGGGAGTACCTACAATGAGCAGTTCTTC. Its protein is CASSLGTSGSTYNEQFF.

The chain recombines TRBV28 with TRBJ1-4, with D perhaps matching TRBD1 (6 bases). The V gene lost 5 bases and the J gene lost 8 bases, with 18 bases spanning the gap. The CDR3 covers 15 residues. The germline CDR1 and CDR2 sequences are MDHEN and SYDVKM. The CDR3 DNA reads TGTGCCAGCAGTCGAAGGGGGGGGCAGGAGGAAAAACTGTTTTTT. It specifies CASSRRGGQEEKLFF.

This CDR3 is CASSSLSGVGNTIYF. The CDR3 DNA reads as TGTGCCAGCAGTTCCTTGTCCGGGGTTGGAAACACCATATATTTT. The chain uses TRBV28 and TRBJ1-3; no firm D call. Per the germline V gene, CDR1 is MDHEN and CDR2 is SYDVKM. Deletions cut 4 bases from V and 3 bases from J, with 13 bases between. The CDR3 sequence is 15 residues long.

The chain uses TRBV27 and TRBJ1-6; D is perhaps TRBD1 (5 bases). In germline, CDR1 is MNHEY, CDR2 SMNVEV (reference sequence). V was pared by 0 bases and J by 0 bases, with 15 bases between. The CDR3 spans 19 residues. The CDR3 DNA is TGTGCCAGCAGTTTATCGCTGGGACTGTCAAGCTCCTATAATTCACCCCTCCACTTT. It translates to CASSLSLGLSSSYNSPLHF.

The chain links TRBV10-1 to TRBJ2-3; D may be TRBD2 (5 bases). Looked up from germline, CDR1 is WNHNN and CDR2 is SYGVQD (reference sequence). The ends were cut back, 1 base at V and 2 bases at J, with 10 bases in the middle. This CDR3 has 15 amino acids. The CDR3 protein is CASSELRTPTDTQYF. DNA for the CDR3: TGCGCCAGCAGTGAGTTGAGGACTCCCACAGATACGCAGTATTTT.

The gene calls are TRBV7-2 and TRBJ2-7; 8 bases align to TRBD2. V dropped 1 base and J dropped 4; count of bases not matched to a gene: 9. Germline V gives CDR1 SGHTA, CDR2 FQGNSA. This CDR3 is built from 16 residues. CDR3 coding DNA: TGTGCCAGCAGCTTAGTCGGGAGGGCCCTGGGTTACGAGCAGTACTTC. The encoded protein is CASSLVGRALGYEQYF.

This clone was detected only once. The CDR3 reads CATSRPLTGTGVSNQPQHF. CDR3 bases: TGTGCCACCAGCAGACCTCTCACCGGGACAGGGGTAAGCAATCAGCCCCAGCATTTT. The V call is TRBV15, the J call TRBJ1-5, with 10 bases matching TRBD1. The CDR3 is made up of 19 amino acids. V was pared by 2 bases and J by 1 base, with 11 bases of the junction left unmatched. Germline V gives CDR1 LNHNV, CDR2 YYDKDF (reference sequence).

V and J are TRBV7-9 and TRBJ1-1; the match to TRBD1 covers 7 bases. The CDR3 length is 15 residues. Unmatched junction bases numbered 6, after V lost 5 bases and J lost 0 bases. The germline CDR1 and CDR2 sequences are SEHNR and FQNEAQ (reference sequence). The CDR3 protein is CASSAGTAMNTEAFF. The CDR3 DNA reads TGTGCCAGCAGCGCTGGGACAGCCATGAACACTGAAGCTTTCTTT. Full variable domain (remainder filled in from reference TRBV7-9 and TRBJ1-1): DTGVSQNPRHKITKRGQNVTFRCDPISEHNRLYWYRQTLGQGPEFLTYFQNEAQLEKSRLLSDRFSAERPKGSFSTLEIQRTEQGDSAMYLCASSAGTAMNTEAFFGQGTRLTVV.

For the CDR3, the DNA is TGTGCCAGCAGTGCCGCGGGCGGGGGCGGGTATGGCTACACCTTC. Translating it yields CASSAAGGGGYGYTF. This chain joins TRBV6-4 and TRBJ1-2; perhaps TRBD1 as D (6 bases). This CDR3 spans 15 amino acids. Germline CDR1 MRHNA, CDR2 SNTAGT. Trimming cost V 4 bases and J 5 bases, with 17 bases left between them.

This chain uses TRBV7-7 with TRBJ2-2; D is unclear. The CDR3 covers 11 residues. Germline values: CDR1 SSHAT, CDR2 FNYEAQ (reference sequence). Trimming removed 4 bases from V and 7 bases from J, with 4 bases in between. CDR3 sequence reads: CASSSFGELFF. The DNA of the CDR3 is TGTGCCAGCAGCTCCTTCGGGGAGCTGTTTTTT.

The chain joins TRBV6-6 to TRBJ2-2; maybe TRBD1 (6 bases). V dropped 5 bases and J dropped 3 bases, with 16 bases sitting between them. The germline V gene encodes CDR1 MNHNY and CDR2 SVGAGI (reference sequence). The CDR3 has 16 amino acids. The CDR3 protein is CASSLITGTHTGELFF. For the CDR3, the DNA is TGTGCCAGCAGTCTTATTACAGGGACCCACACCGGGGAGCTGTTTTTT.

The table lists this clone with a count of one. V is TRBV27 and J is TRBJ2-2; D might be TRBD1 (6 bases). The CDR3 is 15 amino acids. Trimming removed 3 bases at V and 3 bases at J, with 11 bases between. Per the germline V gene, CDR1 is MNHEY and CDR2 is SMNVEV (reference sequence). Here the CDR3 reads CASSFKTGYTGELFF. The DNA of the CDR3 is TGTGCCAGCAGTTTTAAGACAGGTTACACCGGGGAGCTGTTTTTT.

This chain links TRBV11-2 with TRBJ1-4, with a weak D call TRBD1 (5 bases). CDR1 is SGHAT, CDR2 FQNNGV, per germline. V was shortened by 1 base and J by 0 bases, with 12 bases between the two germline ends. The CDR3 covers 17 residues. The CDR3 nucleotides are TGTGCCAGCAGCTTAGGCGGGACTACCGCAACTAATGAAAAACTGTTTTTT. Translation gives CASSLGGTTATNEKLFF.

The chain employs TRBV11-2 and TRBJ1-1; possibly TRBD1 for D (6 bases). The V end lost 5 bases, the J end lost 4 bases, and 11 bases lay between the germline ends. The CDR3 contains 13 residues. Germline V gene sequence: CDR1 SGHAT, CDR2 FQNNGV. In DNA form, the CDR3 reads TGTGCCAGCAGCCCCCAAGGGGGCACTGAAGCTTTCTTT. It translates to CASSPQGGTEAFF.

The chain uses TRBV7-6 and TRBJ2-2; D might be TRBD2 (5 bases). Germline V lookup: CDR1 SGHVS, CDR2 FNYEAQ. The CDR3 is made up of 14 amino acids. V lost 8 bases, J lost 1 base, and 11 bases lay in between. The CDR3 sequence: CASRVSENTGELFF. The DNA for the CDR3 is TGTGCCAGCCGTGTTAGCGAGAACACCGGGGAGCTGTTTTTT.

The V gene is TRBV5-1, the J gene TRBJ1-6; TRBD1 might be the D (6 bases). CDR1 and CDR2 from the germline V gene are SGHRS and YFSETQ. CDR3 length: 16 amino acids. Trimming cost V 0 bases and J 3 bases, with 10 bases left between them. CDR3 nucleotide sequence: TGCGCCAGCAGCTTGGCAGGGGTCCGCTATAATTCACCCCTCCACTTT. It yields the protein CASSLAGVRYNSPLHF.

The chain has TRBV27 and TRBJ1-2, with D perhaps TRBD1 (6 bases). In germline, CDR1 is MNHEY, CDR2 SMNVEV (reference sequence). V lost 5 bases and J lost 5, with 9 bases in between. The CDR3 sequence is 12 residues long. CDR3 nucleotide sequence: TGTGCCAGCAGTGGTCAGGGGTATGGCTACACCTTC. Translation gives CASSGQGYGYTF.

In the case of this clone: Different DNA sequences within this sample yield the same CDR3. The chain combines TRBV6-1 with TRBJ1-5; no reliable D call. Trimming took off 4 bases at V and 5 bases at J, with 9 bases between the two ends. Per germline, CDR1 MNHNS and CDR2 SASEGT. The CDR3 runs 13 residues. CDR3 residues: CASSGEAYQPQHF. CDR3 DNA: TGTGCCAGCAGTGGGGAGGCCTATCAGCCCCAGCATTTT.

The J gene is TRBJ2-7, the V gene TRBV25-1; 7 bases fit TRBD2. Germline loops: CDR1 MGHDK, CDR2 SYGVNS. This CDR3 has 15 amino acids. V lost 2 bases to trimming and J lost 1 base; unmatched junction nucleotides: 5. CDR3 residues: CASSERSGDSYEQYF. The CDR3 bases are TGTGCCAGCAGTGAACGGAGCGGGGATTCCTACGAGCAGTACTTC.

The chain couples TRBV11-3 to TRBJ2-1; 13 bases fit TRBD2. The CDR3 is 15 amino acids. Germline V gene sequence: CDR1 SGHNT, CDR2 YENEEA. The V segment lost 5 bases and the J segment 7 bases; nucleotides outside the gene matches: 5. CDR3 sequence (DNA): TGTGCCAGCAGCGCGACTAGCGGGAGGACAAATGAGCAGTTCTTC. Translating it yields CASSATSGRTNEQFF.

The chain carries TRBV30 and TRBJ1-2; 11 positions match TRBD1. The germline V gene has CDR1 GTSNPN and CDR2 SVGIG (reference sequence). The CDR3 is 16 residues long. The V segment lost 4 bases and the J segment 0 bases; nucleotides outside the gene matches: 7. The CDR3, as DNA: TGTGCCTGGACCCCAGGGACAGGGGGACCTAACTATGGCTACACCTTC. It is translated as CAWTPGTGGPNYGYTF.

This clone appeared a few times. This sequence joins TRBV5-1 and TRBJ1-1, with 12 bases identical to TRBD1. J was trimmed by 3 bases and V by 4 bases; bases with no gene match: 10. The germline gives CDR1 SGHRS, CDR2 YFSETQ. CDR3 length equals 17 residues. CDR3 nucleotides: TGCGCCAGCAGCCTTACCGGGACAGGGGGCCTGGACACTGAAGCTTTCTTT. It encodes CASSLTGTGGLDTEAFF. The whole variable domain, filled in from reference TRBV5-1 and TRBJ1-1, reads KAGVTQTPRYLIKTRGQQVTLSCSPISGHRSVSWYQQTPGQGLQFLFEYFSETQRNKGNFPGRFSGRQFSNSRSEMNVSTLELGDSALYLCASSLTGTGGLDTEAFFGQGTRLTVV.

The chain couples TRBV5-1 to TRBJ2-7; D is perhaps TRBD1 (7 bases). There are 14 residues in the CDR3. Deletions cut 3 bases from V and 1 base from J, with 11 bases between. Germline assignment: CDR1 SGHRS and CDR2 YFSETQ. The CDR3 reads CASSYPGGSYEQYF. CDR3 in DNA: TGCGCCAGCAGCTATCCAGGGGGGTCCTACGAGCAGTACTTC.

This clone has only a few counts. An end of the junction differs from the germline gene, which may be a read error. The chain links TRBV7-9 to TRBJ2-7, with D perhaps matching TRBD2 (6 bases). Germline V gene data show CDR1 as SEHNR and CDR2 as FQNEAQ (reference sequence). The CDR3 runs to 17 residues. In DNA, the CDR3 is TGTTCCAGCAGCCTCGGGGGTCGGTCTCCTAGCTCCTACGAGCAGTACTTC. It codes for CSSSLGGRSPSSYEQYF.